A selection of T cell receptor beta chains follows, all from one sample in a study of T cell clusters in autoimmune cytopenias. With the multiplex PCR reads reprocessed, TCRdb shows one record per CDR3 protein and no DNA. Recorded here are approximately 7,600 distinct CDR3 sequences; the top ten clones represent about 3.3%. The sample taken for sequencing was peripheral blood. The source is a human donor with an autoimmune cytopenia or autoimmune hepatitis (not recorded which). Each CDR3 is given with its conserved first and last residue. Each record gives: J gene, clone size, V gene, CDR3 protein. The size field is filled for only some rows; it gives once, few, many or a size class.

TRBJ2-3,NA,TRBV7-9,CAFRDRVTDTQYF
TRBJ2-7,NA,TRBV10-3,CAITPSGSYEQYF
TRBJ2-3,medium-sized,TRBV5-4,CASSLSGGRTDTQYF
TRBJ2-3,medium-sized,TRBV6-6,CASRLQGAGTDTQYF
TRBJ2-2,medium-sized,TRBV19,CASSQGGELFF
TRBJ2-4,NA,TRBV12-3/TRBV12-4,CASSPQGGGLAKNIQYF
TRBJ2-7,NA,TRBV7-9,CASSLRGDKRYF
TRBJ2-1,NA,TRBV24-1,CATSDNPGLAGFEQFF
TRBJ1-2,medium-sized,TRBV20-1,CSAAQNPPYGYTF
TRBJ2-4,NA,TRBV12-3/TRBV12-4,CATSDTRAGGNKGKNIQYF
TRBJ2-2,medium-sized,TRBV6-4,CASMAQQNTGELFF
TRBJ1-3,NA,TRBV12-3/TRBV12-4,CASSSTNSGNTIYF